This TCR beta chain is from a study of control samples from healthy donors and cancer patients. After removal of 8 bases from V and 6 bases from J, the junction contained 9 bases not matched to a gene. CDR3 length equals 14 residues. Germline V gives CDR1 LNHDA, CDR2 SQIVND (reference sequence). Assay: immunoSEQ multiplex PCR; the TCRdb copy retains only in-frame clones and omits some. The sample records approximately 86,000 clones, roughly 84% being singletons. The sequencing input was blood. The receptor comes from a woman aged 40 to 50 in good health. J is TRBJ2-1 and V is TRBV19, with 8 bases lining up with TRBD2. The CDR3 region has the DNA TGTGCCAGTCGCCCGGGGGGGGCCCTCAATGAGCAGTTCTTC. This sequence encodes CASRPGGALNEQFF.